The 6 T cell receptor beta chains presented below share a single source sample, sequenced in a study of blood T cell repertoires in COVID-19 (TCRdb year 2020). The method was the immunoSEQ multiplex PCR assay. Here the immuneACCESS table is served through TCRdb, limited to in-frame sequences with V and J called. Missing clones are a known gap in these copies; in checked studies unresolved V genes cover under half, and the rest lacks a known reason. In this sample the table shows about 220,000 clones, approximately 80% of which occur a single time. About 20% of the sample belongs to the ten largest clones. The source material was peripheral blood. These receptors were collected from a young man with active or convalescent COVID-19.

In its sample, this clone was seen once. The rearrangement uses TRBV28 and TRBJ2-7; a weak D match, TRBD2 (5 bases). V was cut by 6 bases and J by 0 bases, with 12 bases left in between. The length of the CDR3 is 14 residues. Per the germline V gene, CDR1 is MDHEN and CDR2 is SYDVKM. The CDR3 loop reads CASSRSGTSYEQYF. As DNA, the CDR3 is TGTGCCAGCAGCCGAAGCGGAACCTCCTACGAGCAGTACTTC.

The V and J genes are TRBV27 and TRBJ2-7; possibly TRBD1 for D (6 bases). V lost 5 bases to trimming and J lost 7 bases, with 9 bases between them. CDR3 size: 11 residues. CDR1 and CDR2 from the germline V gene are MNHEY and SMNVEV (reference sequence). The CDR3 DNA reads as TGTGCCAGCAGTCGGGGACATGAGCAGTACTTC. It translates to CASSRGHEQYF.

J is TRBJ1-5 and V is TRBV21-1. TRBV21-1 is shown as a pseudogene. The CDR3 runs 14 residues. CDR3 residues: CASTRYWYNQPQHF. The CDR3, as DNA: TGTGCCAGCACCCGTTACTGGTACAATCAGCCCCAGCATTTT.

The chain couples TRBV19 to TRBJ1-5; D may be TRBD1 (6 bases). Germline V CDR1 and CDR2: LNHDA, SQIVND (reference sequence). V was cut by 2 bases and J by 14 bases, with 19 bases left in between. The CDR3 consists of 14 residues. Written as DNA, the CDR3 is TGTGCCAGTAGTATAACAGGGATATCAGCCTTAAAGCATTTT. It is translated as CASSITGISALKHF.

V is TRBV5-6 and J is TRBJ2-7, with 10 bases matching TRBD1. This CDR3 is built from 14 residues. V gave up 4 bases and J gave up 5 bases; unmatched junction bases: 6. Germline CDR1 reads SGHDT; CDR2 reads YYEEEE. DNA for the CDR3: TGTGCCAGCAGCGAGACAGGGGGCCGGAACGAGCAGTACTTC. Residues: CASSETGGRNEQYF. Combining the CDR3 with reference TRBV5-6 and TRBJ2-7 gives the whole variable domain DAGVTQSPTHLIKTRGQQVTLRCSPKSGHDTVSWYQQALGQGPQFIFQYYEEEERQRGNFPDRFSGHQFPNYSSELNVNALLLGDSALYLCASSETGGRNEQYFGPGTRLTVT.

V and J are TRBV14 and TRBJ1-4, with a possible D match to TRBD1 (5 bases). The CDR3 contains 17 residues. V was trimmed by 2 bases and J by 0 bases, leaving 13 bases between them. Germline CDR1 reads SGHDN; CDR2 reads FVKESK. CDR3 amino acids: CASSQPGDGATNEKLFF. The CDR3 DNA is TGTGCCAGCAGCCAACCGGGGGATGGTGCAACTAATGAAAAACTGTTTTTT.